The 10 T cell receptor beta chains presented below share a single source sample, sequenced in a study of blood T cell repertoires in COVID-19. Profiling relied on immunoSEQ multiplex PCR, and the TCRdb table lists in-frame clones only, not all of them. Here the sample spans 93,000 or so clones, 89% being singletons. Material: peripheral blood. These receptors all come from a woman aged 55-70 years with acute or convalescent COVID-19.

The rearrangement uses TRBV5-1 and TRBJ2-2; D gene unclear. This CDR3 has 14 amino acids. Trimming cost V 1 base and J 8 bases, with 12 bases left between them. Germline CDR1 reads SGHRS; CDR2 reads YFSETQ. In DNA form, the CDR3 reads TGCGCCAGCAGCTTGTACCTAGGTCGAGGGGAGCTGTTTTTT. Its translation is CASSLYLGRGELFF.

This clone was observed a single time. The J gene is TRBJ2-6, the V gene TRBV5-1; TRBD1 matches at 9 bases. The germline V gene encodes CDR1 SGHRS and CDR2 YFSETQ. V lost 8 bases to trimming and J lost 4 bases; unmatched junction nucleotides: 4. This CDR3 spans 14 amino acids. Here the CDR3 reads CASTGGLGANVLTF. The CDR3 DNA is TGCGCCAGTACAGGGGGCCTCGGGGCCAACGTCCTGACTTTC.

The chain couples TRBV1 to TRBJ2-7; TRBD1 is the table's D call and was not checked against the DNA. TRBV1 is designated a pseudogene. The CDR3 loop spans 20 amino acids. Here the CDR3 reads CTSSQADLRQGVLPLYEQYF. Written as DNA, the CDR3 is TGCACCAGCAGCCAGGCTGACCTAAGGCAGGGGGTTCTACCACTCTACGAGCAGTACTTC.

The rearrangement links TRBV3-1 (or the pseudogene TRBV3-2) to TRBJ1-1, with 7 positions matching TRBD1. Germline CDR1 LGHDT, CDR2 YNNKEL (reference sequence). The CDR3 length is 14 residues. V was clipped by 4 bases and J by 5 bases; unmatched bases: 7. This CDR3 is CASSPTGSGTEAFF. The CDR3 bases are TGTGCCAGCAGCCCGACAGGGAGTGGGACTGAAGCTTTCTTT.

This sequence joins TRBV4-1 and TRBJ1-1; tentative D call: TRBD1 (6 bases). The CDR3 is made up of 13 amino acids. Germline lookup yields CDR1 MGHRA and CDR2 YSYEKL. Trimming left V 5 bases short and J 1 base short, with 8 bases between. CDR3 protein: CASSLGANTEAFF. CDR3 coding DNA: TGCGCCAGCAGCTTGGGGGCGAACACTGAAGCTTTCTTT.

The gene calls are TRBV21-1 and TRBJ2-1; the table's TRBD1 call for D was not verified on the DNA. TRBV21-1 is a recognized pseudogene. This CDR3 has 17 residues. The CDR3, as DNA: TGTGCCAGCAGCAATCAACCCGGGACAGGCGCCTACAATGAGCAGTTCTTC. Protein product: CASSNQPGTGAYNEQFF.

The chain links TRBV5-1 to TRBJ2-1, with TRBD2 identical over 9 bases. The trim removed 4 bases at V and 5 bases at J, leaving 10 bases unmatched. From germline, CDR1 is SGHRS and CDR2 YFSETQ. The CDR3 covers 16 residues. The chain's CDR3 is CASSKEGTSWHNEQFF. DNA of the CDR3: TGCGCCAGCAGCAAAGAGGGGACTAGCTGGCACAATGAGCAGTTCTTC.

V gene TRBV5-1 combines with J gene TRBJ1-1; 8 bases align to TRBD1. Germline V gene sequence: CDR1 SGHRS, CDR2 YFSETQ. This CDR3 is built from 15 residues. The V and J ends lost 4 bases and 0 bases, in that order; junction bases with no gene match: 5. This CDR3 reads CASSLQQGVNTEAFF. The CDR3 region has the DNA TGCGCCAGCAGCCTACAACAGGGGGTGAACACTGAAGCTTTCTTT. The full variable domain, its missing parts supplied by reference TRBV5-1 and TRBJ1-1, is KAGVTQTPRYLIKTRGQQVTLSCSPISGHRSVSWYQQTPGQGLQFLFEYFSETQRNKGNFPGRFSGRQFSNSRSEMNVSTLELGDSALYLCASSLQQGVNTEAFFGQGTRLTVV.

The V and J genes are TRBV7-9 and TRBJ1-4, with 7 bases lining up with TRBD1. The V and J ends lost 3 bases and 6 bases, in that order; junction bases with no gene match: 7. The CDR3 has 15 residues. Germline CDR1 is SEHNR and CDR2 is FQNEAQ (reference sequence). The CDR3, as DNA: TGTGCCAGCAGCTTGGCCCGAGGACAGGATGAAAAACTGTTTTTT. Translation: CASSLARGQDEKLFF.

The chain combines TRBV4-1 with TRBJ1-1; 7 nucleotides agree with TRBD1. CDR3 length: 18 residues. Germline V gene lookup returns CDR1 MGHRA and CDR2 YSYEKL. Trimming at V came to 2 bases and at J to 4 bases, leaving 16 bases not matched to a gene. In DNA form, the CDR3 reads TGCGCCAGCAGCCAATATTCTATTGGACAGGCTAAAGCCACTGAAGCTTTCTTT. Amino acid sequence: CASSQYSIGQAKATEAFF.